This TCR beta chain was found in a study of control samples from healthy donors and cancer patients. Germline lookup yields CDR1 SGDLS and CDR2 YYNGEE. V shed 3 bases and J shed 0 bases, with 2 bases lying between them. The CDR3 consists of 12 residues. Produced via immunoSEQ multiplex PCR; TCRdb's table is partial and in-frame only. Its table lists about 190,000 clones. The chain combines TRBV9 with TRBJ2-3; D unclear. The sample consisted of blood. This TCR came from a woman in her 30s in good health. CDR3 residues: CASSESTDTQYF. In DNA, the CDR3 is TGTGCCAGCAGCGAGAGCACAGATACGCAGTATTTT. Complete variable domain (other parts from reference TRBV9 and TRBJ2-3): DSGVTQTPKHLITATGQRVTLRCSPRSGDLSVYWYQQSLDQGLQFLIQYYNGEERAKGNILERFSAQQFPDLHSELNLSSLELGDSALYFCASSESTDTQYFGPGTRLTVL.